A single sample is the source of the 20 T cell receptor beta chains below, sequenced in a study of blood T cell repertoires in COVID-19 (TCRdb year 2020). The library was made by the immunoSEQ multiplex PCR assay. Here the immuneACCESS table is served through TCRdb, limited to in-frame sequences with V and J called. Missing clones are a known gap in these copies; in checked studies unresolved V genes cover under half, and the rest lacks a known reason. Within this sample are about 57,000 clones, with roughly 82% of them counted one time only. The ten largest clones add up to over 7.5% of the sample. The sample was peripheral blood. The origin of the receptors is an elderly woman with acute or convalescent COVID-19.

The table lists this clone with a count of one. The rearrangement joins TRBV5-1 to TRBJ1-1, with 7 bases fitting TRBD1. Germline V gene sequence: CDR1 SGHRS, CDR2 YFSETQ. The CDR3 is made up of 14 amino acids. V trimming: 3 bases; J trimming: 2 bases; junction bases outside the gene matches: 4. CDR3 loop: CASSSQGVNTEAFF. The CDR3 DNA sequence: TGCGCCAGCAGCTCCCAGGGGGTAAACACTGAAGCTTTCTTT.

The CDR3 DNA is TGTGCCAGTTGTCCCGAGGGCAGACATAGCAATCAGCCCCAGCATTTT. It translates to CASCPEGRHSNQPQHF. The chain carries TRBV19 and TRBJ1-5; D not certain. The CDR3 length is 16 residues. CDR1 and CDR2 (germline): LNHDA, SQIVND (reference sequence). Trimming took 8 bases from V and 0 from J, leaving 17 bases between them.

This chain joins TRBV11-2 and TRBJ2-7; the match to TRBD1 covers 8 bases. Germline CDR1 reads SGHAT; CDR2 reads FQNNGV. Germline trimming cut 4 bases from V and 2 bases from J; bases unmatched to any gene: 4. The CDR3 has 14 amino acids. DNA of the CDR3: TGTGCCAGCAGCTCGGACAGGGCGCCCTACGAGCAGTACTTC. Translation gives CASSSDRAPYEQYF. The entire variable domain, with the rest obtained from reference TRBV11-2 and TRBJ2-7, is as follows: EAGVAQSPRYKIIEKRQSVAFWCNPISGHATLYWYQQILGQGPKLLIQFQNNGVVDDSQLPKDRFSAERLKGVDSTLKIQPAKLEDSAVYLCASSSDRAPYEQYFGPGTRLTVT.

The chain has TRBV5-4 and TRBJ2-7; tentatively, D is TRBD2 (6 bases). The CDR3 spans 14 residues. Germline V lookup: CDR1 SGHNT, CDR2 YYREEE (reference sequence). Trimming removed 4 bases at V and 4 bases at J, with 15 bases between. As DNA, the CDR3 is TGTGCCAGCAGCCTTGGGGGGAACATTTACGAGCAGTACTTC. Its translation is CASSLGGNIYEQYF.

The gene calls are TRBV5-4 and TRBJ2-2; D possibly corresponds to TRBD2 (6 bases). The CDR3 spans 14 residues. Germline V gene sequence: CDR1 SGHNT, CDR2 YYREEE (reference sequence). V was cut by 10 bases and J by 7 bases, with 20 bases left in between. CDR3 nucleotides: TGTGCCGCGGGGACCACGGGGCCCGGCGGGGAGCTGTTTTTT. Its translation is CAAGTTGPGGELFF. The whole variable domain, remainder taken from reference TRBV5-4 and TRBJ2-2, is ETGVTQSPTHLIKTRGQQVTLRCSSQSGHNTVSWYQQALGQGPQFIFQYYREEENGRGNFPPRFSGLQFPNYSSELNVNALELDDSALYLCAAGTTGPGGELFFGEGSRLTVL.

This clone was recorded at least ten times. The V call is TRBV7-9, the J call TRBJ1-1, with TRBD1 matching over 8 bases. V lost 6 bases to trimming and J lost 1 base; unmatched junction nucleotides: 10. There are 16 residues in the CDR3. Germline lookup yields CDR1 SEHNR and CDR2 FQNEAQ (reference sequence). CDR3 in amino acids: CASRGPGTGENTEAFF. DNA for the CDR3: TGTGCCAGCAGAGGTCCCGGGACAGGAGAGAACACTGAAGCTTTCTTT. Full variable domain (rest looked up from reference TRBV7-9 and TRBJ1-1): DTGVSQNPRHKITKRGQNVTFRCDPISEHNRLYWYRQTLGQGPEFLTYFQNEAQLEKSRLLSDRFSAERPKGSFSTLEIQRTEQGDSAMYLCASRGPGTGENTEAFFGQGTRLTVV.

The CDR3 DNA follows: TGTGCCAGCAGCCCGACAGCTCGTTCAGATACGCAGTATTTT. Translated: CASSPTARSDTQYF. The chain combines TRBV13 with TRBJ2-3; perhaps TRBD1 as D (5 bases). V lost 5 bases and J lost 4, with 13 bases in between. The CDR3 is 14 residues long. From germline, CDR1 is PRHDT and CDR2 FYEKMQ (reference sequence).

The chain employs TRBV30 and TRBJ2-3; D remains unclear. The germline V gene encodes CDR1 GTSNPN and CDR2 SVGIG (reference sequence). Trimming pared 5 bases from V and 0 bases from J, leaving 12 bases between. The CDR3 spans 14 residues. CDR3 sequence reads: CAWDRIASTDTQYF. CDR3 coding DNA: TGTGCCTGGGACCGGATAGCTAGCACAGATACGCAGTATTTT.

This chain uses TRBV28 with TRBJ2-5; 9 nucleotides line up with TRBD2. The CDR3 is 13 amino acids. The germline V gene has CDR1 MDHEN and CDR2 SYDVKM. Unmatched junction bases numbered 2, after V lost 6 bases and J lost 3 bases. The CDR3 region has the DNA TGTGCCAGCAGAAGACTAGCGGAAGAGACCCAGTACTTC. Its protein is CASRRLAEETQYF.

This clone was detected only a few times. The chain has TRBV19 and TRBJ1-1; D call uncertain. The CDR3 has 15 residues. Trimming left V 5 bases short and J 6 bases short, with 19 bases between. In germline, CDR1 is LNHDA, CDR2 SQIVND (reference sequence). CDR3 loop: CASSPWMEGRAEAFF. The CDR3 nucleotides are TGTGCCAGTAGTCCTTGGATGGAGGGTCGAGCTGAAGCTTTCTTT.

CDR3 amino acids: CAISVRGGYTF. CDR3 coding DNA: TGTGCCATCAGTGTTAGGGGTGGCTACACCTTC. The chain couples TRBV10-3 to TRBJ1-2; maybe TRBD1 (5 bases). Trimming removed 4 bases at V and 7 bases at J, with 7 bases between. The CDR3 is 11 amino acids. Germline V gene lookup returns CDR1 ENHRY and CDR2 SYGVKD.

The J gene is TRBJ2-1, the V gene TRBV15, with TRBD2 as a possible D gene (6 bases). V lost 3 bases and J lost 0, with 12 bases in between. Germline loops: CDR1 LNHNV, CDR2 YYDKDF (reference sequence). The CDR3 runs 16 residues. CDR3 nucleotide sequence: TGTGCCACCAGCAGCAGCGGGTCCCGCTCCTACAATGAGCAGTTCTTC. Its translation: CATSSSGSRSYNEQFF.

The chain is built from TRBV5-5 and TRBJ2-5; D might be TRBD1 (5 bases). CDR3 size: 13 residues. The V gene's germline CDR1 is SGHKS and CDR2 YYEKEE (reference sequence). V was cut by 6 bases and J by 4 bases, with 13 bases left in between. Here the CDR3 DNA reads TGTGCCAGCAACTCTGCAGGGCGAGAGACCCAGTACTTC. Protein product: CASNSAGRETQYF. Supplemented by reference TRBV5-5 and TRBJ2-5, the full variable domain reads DAGVTQSPTHLIKTRGQQVTLRCSPISGHKSVSWYQQVLGQGPQFIFQYYEKEERGRGNFPDRFSARQFPNYSSELNVNALLLGDSALYLCASNSAGRETQYFGPGTRLLVL.

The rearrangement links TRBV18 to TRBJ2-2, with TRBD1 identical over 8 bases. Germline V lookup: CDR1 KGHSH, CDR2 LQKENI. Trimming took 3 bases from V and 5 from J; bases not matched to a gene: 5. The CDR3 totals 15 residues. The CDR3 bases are TGTGCCAGCTCACCGCCAGACAGGGGAACCGGGGAGCTGTTTTTT. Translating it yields CASSPPDRGTGELFF.

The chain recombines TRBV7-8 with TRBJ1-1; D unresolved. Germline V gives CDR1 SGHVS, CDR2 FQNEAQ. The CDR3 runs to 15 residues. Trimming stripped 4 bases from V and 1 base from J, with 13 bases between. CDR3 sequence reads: CASSSYPGGNTEAFF. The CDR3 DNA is TGTGCCAGCAGCTCTTACCCGGGAGGGAACACTGAAGCTTTCTTT. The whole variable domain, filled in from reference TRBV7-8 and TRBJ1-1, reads GAGVSQSPRYKVAKRGQDVALRCDPISGHVSLFWYQQALGQGPEFLTYFQNEAQLDKSGLPSDRFFAERPEGSVSTLKIQRTQQEDSAVYLCASSSYPGGNTEAFFGQGTRLTVV.

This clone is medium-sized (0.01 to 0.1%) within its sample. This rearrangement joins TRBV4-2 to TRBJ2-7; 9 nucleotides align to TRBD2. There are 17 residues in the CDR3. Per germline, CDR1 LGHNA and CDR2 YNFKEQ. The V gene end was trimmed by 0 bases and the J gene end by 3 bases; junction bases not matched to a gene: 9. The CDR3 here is CASSQEGSTSGFYEQYF. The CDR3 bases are TGTGCCAGCAGCCAAGAAGGCTCTACTAGCGGGTTCTACGAGCAGTACTTC.

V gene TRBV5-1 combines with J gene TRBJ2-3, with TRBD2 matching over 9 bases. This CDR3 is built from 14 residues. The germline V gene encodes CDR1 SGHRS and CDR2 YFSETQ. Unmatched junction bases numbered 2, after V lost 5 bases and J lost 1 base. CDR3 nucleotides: TGCGCCAGCAGGATAGCGGGGGGCACAGATACGCAGTATTTT. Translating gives CASRIAGGTDTQYF.

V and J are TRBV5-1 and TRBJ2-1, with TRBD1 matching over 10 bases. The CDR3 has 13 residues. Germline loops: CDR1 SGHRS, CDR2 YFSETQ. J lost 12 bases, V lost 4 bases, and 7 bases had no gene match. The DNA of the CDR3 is TGCGCCAGCAGCCGTACCGGGGACAGGGGGCAGTTCTTC. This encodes CASSRTGDRGQFF. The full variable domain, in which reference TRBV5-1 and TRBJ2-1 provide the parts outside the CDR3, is KAGVTQTPRYLIKTRGQQVTLSCSPISGHRSVSWYQQTPGQGLQFLFEYFSETQRNKGNFPGRFSGRQFSNSRSEMNVSTLELGDSALYLCASSRTGDRGQFFGPGTRLTVL.

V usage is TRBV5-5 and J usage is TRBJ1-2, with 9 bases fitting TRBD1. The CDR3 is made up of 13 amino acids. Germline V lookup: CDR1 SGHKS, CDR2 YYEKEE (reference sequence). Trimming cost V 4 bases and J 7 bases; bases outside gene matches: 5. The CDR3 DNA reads TGTGCCAGCAGCGATGGACAGGGGATTGGCTACACCTTC. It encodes CASSDGQGIGYTF.

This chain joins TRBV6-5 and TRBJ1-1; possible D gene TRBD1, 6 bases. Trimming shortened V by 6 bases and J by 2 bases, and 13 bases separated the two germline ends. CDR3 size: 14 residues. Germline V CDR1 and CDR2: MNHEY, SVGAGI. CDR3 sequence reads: CASRPTGDNTEAFF. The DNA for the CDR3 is TGTGCCAGCAGACCGACAGGAGACAACACTGAAGCTTTCTTT.